This T cell receptor (beta chain) was retrieved from a study of OX40 agonist ivuxolimab in advanced cancers. Looking at the study overall: Patients with hepatocellular carcinoma, melanoma, renal cell or head and neck cancer made up the dose-escalation patients. A partial response was reached by three patients: one with hepatocellular carcinoma and two with cutaneous melanoma.

Profiled with immunoSEQ multiplex PCR; TCRdb holds only in-frame clones, not every one. This sample has some 86,000 clones, with about 83% found just once. Trimming removed 2 bases at V and 7 bases at J, with 13 bases between. Per germline, CDR1 SGHKS and CDR2 YYEKEE (reference sequence). The CDR3 sequence is 14 residues long. Sequenced material: CD4+ or CD8+ T cells sorted from blood, taken in a trial of the OX40 agonist ivuxolimab. This chain connects TRBV5-5 to TRBJ2-1; TRBD2 is a possible D gene (7 bases). This clonotype was obtained from an adult with an advanced solid tumor such as melanoma, head and neck, liver or kidney cancer. The chain's CDR3 is CASSFSGRGNEQFF. CDR3 in DNA: TGTGCCAGCAGCTTCTCGGGGAGGGGGAATGAGCAGTTCTTC.